These 30 T cell receptor beta chains were sequenced from one sample in a study of T cell repertoires in cytomegalovirus infection. Each CDR3 protein is one row after TCRdb ran MiXCR on the reads. The sample lists approximately 630,000 distinct CDR3 sequences; about 24% were seen once. Sequenced sample: CD8+ T cells from PBMCs. The receptor set was obtained from a human donor in good health (CMV status not recorded). Some clones in this sample may be carry-over from other donors' samples.

The chain links TRBV2 to TRBJ1-1; TRBD1 is a possible D gene (6 bases). The length of the CDR3 is 13 residues. Germline values: CDR1 SNHLY, CDR2 FYNNEI. V was cut by 10 bases and J by 3 bases, with 15 bases left in between. CDR3 bases: TGTGCCACTCGGGACACTTGGGACACTGAAGCTTTCTTT. Its translation: CATRDTWDTEAFF.

Worth noting for this clonotype: This clone may be a read error of a much larger clone one base away. The J gene is TRBJ2-7, the V gene TRBV7-4, with D possibly TRBD1 on 6 matching bases. This CDR3 has 13 residues. Germline V gene sequence: CDR1 SGHVT, CDR2 SQSDAQ. Written as DNA, the CDR3 is TGTGTCAGCAGCGCCACAGGGTCCTACGAGCAGTACTTC. Protein sequence: CVSSATGSYEQYF.

The gene calls are TRBV25-1 and TRBJ2-3; the D gene is possibly TRBD1 (8 bases). V lost 5 bases, J lost 6 bases, and 18 bases lay in between. The germline V gene has CDR1 MGHDK and CDR2 SYGVNS. CDR3 length: 15 amino acids. The CDR3 is CASSINRGGYDTQYF. The DNA for the CDR3 is TGTGCCAGCAGTATAAACAGGGGGGGATACGATACGCAGTATTTT.

This sequence joins TRBV6-2 or TRBV6-3 and TRBJ1-1; 8 bases agree with TRBD1. The CDR3 totals 15 residues. Germline lookup yields CDR1 MNHEY and CDR2 SVGEGT. Trimming at V came to 3 bases and at J to 3 bases, leaving 6 bases not matched to a gene. The DNA for the CDR3 is TGTGCCAGCAGTTATCGGGGACAGGCCTACACTGAAGCTTTCTTT. Translation: CASSYRGQAYTEAFF.

In this sample, this clonotype turned up many times. The rearrangement links TRBV7-2 to TRBJ2-5; 8 nucleotides line up with TRBD1. Looked up from germline, CDR1 is SGHTA and CDR2 is FQGNSA. V lost 3 bases to trimming and J lost 2 bases; unmatched junction nucleotides: 2. This CDR3 is built from 14 residues. The CDR3 DNA sequence: TGTGCCAGCAGCTTCAACAGGGGGCAAGAGACCCAGTACTTC. Translating gives CASSFNRGQETQYF.

This clonotype occurred a few times. The chain links TRBV6-2 or TRBV6-3 to TRBJ2-1; 13 bases align to TRBD2. The CDR3 has 18 residues. The V segment lost 10 bases and the J segment 1 base; nucleotides outside the gene matches: 13. From germline, CDR1 is MNHEY and CDR2 SVGEGT. The CDR3 bases are TGTGCCACACGGCCGCTTGGGACTAGCGGGACATCCTACAATGAGCAGTTCTTC. Translation: CATRPLGTSGTSYNEQFF.

The genes are TRBV4-3 and TRBJ2-1, with D possibly matching TRBD2 (6 bases). CDR1 and CDR2 from the germline V gene are LGHNA and YSLEER. The CDR3 contains 14 residues. The ends were cut back, 1 base at V and 9 bases at J, with 13 bases in the middle. CDR3: CASSQGTGDIEQFF. CDR3 nucleotide sequence: TGCGCCAGCAGCCAAGGTACGGGGGATATTGAGCAGTTCTTC.

This clonotype was seen only a few times. The chain links TRBV14 to TRBJ2-2, with 7 nucleotides matching TRBD1. Germline CDR1 reads SGHDN; CDR2 reads FVKESK. V shed 3 bases and J 4 bases; nucleotides not matched to a gene: 5. The CDR3 has 15 residues. Here the CDR3 reads CASSQRQGTTGELFF. The DNA for the CDR3 is TGTGCCAGCAGCCAGAGACAGGGCACCACCGGGGAGCTGTTTTTT.

This clonotype turned up a few times. The chain is built from TRBV12-3 or TRBV12-4 and TRBJ1-1; D ambiguous. There are 14 residues in the CDR3. Trimming shortened V by 6 bases and J by 1 base, and 12 bases separated the two germline ends. CDR3 nucleotides: TGTGCCAGCAGCCCTGGTTCGCGGAACACTGAAGCTTTCTTT. It specifies CASSPGSRNTEAFF.

The chain has TRBV20-1 and TRBJ2-1, with TRBD1 matching over 9 bases. J was trimmed by 4 bases and V by 5 bases; bases with no gene match: 6. The CDR3 length is 14 residues. The germline CDR1 and CDR2 sequences are DFQATT and SNEGSKA (reference sequence). CDR3 nucleotides: TGCAGTGCTCCCGGGACAGGGTATTACAATGAGCAGTTCTTC. Translated: CSAPGTGYYNEQFF.

The chain joins TRBV7-9 to TRBJ2-1; 7 bases match TRBD1. This CDR3 comprises 14 residues. V was pared by 5 bases and J by 4 bases, with 5 bases of the junction left unmatched. Germline V gene lookup returns CDR1 SEHNR and CDR2 FQNEAQ (reference sequence). The DNA for the CDR3 is TGTGCCAGCAGCGTTCTGACAGGGTACAATGAGCAGTTCTTC. Protein: CASSVLTGYNEQFF.

The rearrangement links TRBV6-5 to TRBJ2-3; D possibly corresponds to TRBD1 (7 bases). The CDR3 has 14 residues. Trimming shortened V by 2 bases and J by 4 bases, and 10 bases separated the two germline ends. Germline V gene data show CDR1 as MNHEY and CDR2 as SVGAGI. CDR3 DNA: TGTGCCAGCAGTTACCAGGGGGGCCCAGATACGCAGTATTTT. Its translation is CASSYQGGPDTQYF.

This clonotype was detected a few times. The chain recombines TRBV27 with TRBJ2-1; D may be TRBD1 or TRBD2 (5 bases each). This CDR3 comprises 16 residues. V was trimmed by 5 bases and J by 7 bases, leaving 21 bases between them. Germline-derived CDR1 and CDR2 are MNHEY and SMNVEV (reference sequence). The CDR3 spells CASSAPGHQTDNEQFF. In DNA form, the CDR3 reads TGTGCCAGCAGTGCTCCGGGGCACCAGACAGATAATGAGCAGTTCTTC.

Remarks on this clonotype: This could be a read error, since a much larger clone is one nucleotide away. The chain recombines TRBV6-2 or TRBV6-3 with TRBJ2-6; D uncertain. Germline lookup yields CDR1 MNHEY and CDR2 SVGEGT. The CDR3 runs to 19 residues. The CDR3 DNA reads as TGTGCCAGCAGTTCTCCGAAGTACTCCTCCCTCTCTGGGACCAACGTCCTGACTTTC. Its translation: CASSSPKYSSLSGTNVLTF.

This clonotype occurred a few times. The chain joins TRBV28 to TRBJ2-7; 9 bases are shared with TRBD1. The V gene end was trimmed by 8 bases and the J gene end by 1 base; junction bases not matched to a gene: 3. The CDR3 totals 13 residues. Germline values: CDR1 MDHEN, CDR2 SYDVKM. CDR3 DNA sequence: TGTGCCAGCCAGGGGACAGGGTCCTACGAGCAGTACGTC. Translation gives CASQGTGSYEQYV.

This clonotype has a count of ten or more. CDR3 sequence: CASSLGVWRGGHADTQYF. The CDR3 DNA reads TGTGCCAGCAGCTTAGGGGTTTGGCGGGGGGGCCACGCAGATACGCAGTATTTT. The V gene is TRBV7-2, the J gene TRBJ2-3; 9 positions match TRBD2. Germline V CDR1 and CDR2: SGHTA, FQGNSA. V lost 1 base, J lost 4 bases, and 12 bases stayed unmatched. The CDR3 runs to 18 residues.

The chain has TRBV7-9 and TRBJ1-2; 9 nucleotides agree with TRBD1. Germline lookup yields CDR1 SEHNR and CDR2 FQNEAQ (reference sequence). CDR3 length equals 13 residues. V shed 8 bases, J shed 8 bases, and the junction held 9 bases outside the gene matches. The CDR3 reads CASSSGQGWGYTF. The CDR3 DNA reads TGTGCCAGCTCATCGGGACAGGGATGGGGCTACACCTTC.

The V call is TRBV7-9, the J call TRBJ1-1; D not resolved. V shed 0 bases and J shed 6 bases, with 8 bases lying between them. There are 13 residues in the CDR3. Per the germline V gene, CDR1 is SEHNR and CDR2 is FQNEAQ (reference sequence). The CDR3 spells CASSLAGRPEAFF. In DNA form, the CDR3 reads TGTGCCAGCAGCTTAGCGGGAAGGCCTGAAGCTTTCTTT.

The CDR3 DNA is TGTGCCAGCAGCGCCGGCAGACGAGAGCCCCAGCATTTT. It yields the protein CASSAGRREPQHF. The gene calls are TRBV5-6 and TRBJ1-5; D gene ambiguous. This CDR3 contains 13 residues. Deletions cut 4 bases from V and 8 bases from J, with 13 bases between. The germline gives CDR1 SGHDT, CDR2 YYEEEE.

This chain uses TRBV24-1 with TRBJ2-3; tentative D call: TRBD2 (6 bases). The CDR3 is 16 residues long. Per the germline V gene, CDR1 is KGHDR and CDR2 is SFDVKD. V was clipped by 0 bases and J by 0 bases, with 9 bases between them. The CDR3 region is CATSDLTSTSTDTQYF. CDR3 coding DNA: TGTGCCACCAGTGATTTGACTAGCACAAGCACAGATACGCAGTATTTT.

Note on this clonotype: This may stem from a read error, because a much larger clone lies one nucleotide away. The CDR3 sequence is CVSKGGGTEAFF. CDR3 nucleotide sequence: TGTGTCAGCAAGGGGGGAGGCACTGAAGCTTTCTTT. V gene TRBV7-2 combines with J gene TRBJ1-1; TRBD1 is a possible D gene (6 bases). CDR1 SGHTA and CDR2 FQGNSA come from the germline V gene. CDR3 length: 12 residues.

This clonotype was counted between two and nine times. This chain links TRBV2 with TRBJ1-1, with D hard to call. This CDR3 has 10 residues. Trimming pared 6 bases from V and 8 bases from J, leaving 7 bases between. Germline V CDR1 and CDR2: SNHLY, FYNNEI. CDR3 DNA sequence: TGTGCCAGCAGCGAACCGGAAGCTTTCTTT. The encoded protein is CASSEPEAFF. Together with reference TRBV2 and TRBJ1-1, the CDR3 gives the full variable domain: EPEVTQTPSHQVTQMGQEVILRCVPISNHLYFYWYRQILGQKVEFLVSFYNNEISEKSEIFDDQFSVERPDGSNFTLKIRSTKLEDSAMYFCASSEPEAFFGQGTRLTVV.

V gene TRBV10-3 combines with J gene TRBJ1-2, with 9 bases fitting TRBD1. This CDR3 has 15 amino acids. With 3 bases clipped from V and 8 bases from J, the junction kept 10 bases outside the gene matches. CDR1 is ENHRY and CDR2 is SYGVKD in the germline V gene. CDR3 loop: CAISDWDRDFEGYTF. CDR3 sequence (DNA): TGTGCCATCAGTGACTGGGACAGGGATTTTGAAGGCTACACCTTC.

This clonotype was recorded many times. The rearrangement joins TRBV12-3 or TRBV12-4 to TRBJ2-2; perhaps D is TRBD1 or TRBD2 (5 bases each). V lost 6 bases and J lost 5, with 7 bases in between. This CDR3 contains 12 residues. The CDR3 sequence: CASSWGTGELFF. DNA of the CDR3: TGTGCCAGCAGCTGGGGGACCGGGGAGCTGTTTTTT.

This chain joins TRBV19 and TRBJ2-3; D possibly uses TRBD1 or TRBD2 (5 bases each). Germline V CDR1 and CDR2: LNHDA, SQIVND (reference sequence). V was trimmed by 8 bases and J by 8 bases, leaving 14 bases between them. The CDR3 totals 12 residues. CDR3 nucleotides: TGTGCCAGTGTCGGGAAGAGGGGTACGCAGTATTTT. Its protein product is CASVGKRGTQYF.

This clonotype was counted ten times or more. The chain is built from TRBV7-9 and TRBJ1-4, with 8 bases that match TRBD1. The V and J ends lost 5 bases and 7 bases, in that order; junction bases with no gene match: 9. The CDR3 spans 15 residues. Germline CDR1 and CDR2: SEHNR and FQNEAQ (reference sequence). CDR3 protein: CASSAPGQEPEKLFF. The CDR3 DNA is TGTGCCAGCAGCGCACCGGGACAGGAGCCTGAAAAACTGTTTTTT.

The chain combines TRBV2 with TRBJ1-2, with a tentative D call TRBD1 (5 bases). CDR3 length equals 14 residues. Germline CDR1 SNHLY, CDR2 FYNNEI. V lost 2 bases and J lost 8, with 15 bases in between. The CDR3 DNA reads as TGTGCCAGCAGTGAACGGCAGGGTGTCATCGGCTACACCTTC. Its translation: CASSERQGVIGYTF.

This clonotype was counted only a few times. The genes are TRBV27 and TRBJ1-1, with TRBD1 as a possible D gene (5 bases). The CDR3 totals 15 residues. Trimming took off 1 base at V and 1 base at J, with 10 bases between the two ends. Germline V lookup: CDR1 MNHEY, CDR2 SMNVEV (reference sequence). The CDR3: CASSLWGVANTEAFF. Written as DNA, the CDR3 is TGTGCCAGCAGTTTATGGGGGGTAGCGAACACTGAAGCTTTCTTT.

The chain is built from TRBV19 and TRBJ2-2, with D tentatively TRBD1 (6 bases). V was trimmed by 5 bases and J by 7 bases, leaving 20 bases between them. This CDR3 comprises 16 residues. CDR1 and CDR2 from the germline V gene are LNHDA and SQIVND (reference sequence). The DNA for the CDR3 is TGTGCCAGTAGTCCGGGCCCGGACAGCTCGTACGGGGAGCTGTTTTTT. Translating it yields CASSPGPDSSYGELFF.

On this clonotype itself: One base away lies a much larger clone, so this may be a sequencing read error. The chain carries TRBV12-3 or TRBV12-4 and TRBJ2-3; the match to TRBD1 covers 9 bases. The CDR3 loop spans 15 amino acids. In DNA, the CDR3 is TGTGCCAGCAGTCCGCCGGGACAGGGCACAGATACGCAGAATTTT. As protein: CASSPPGQGTDTQNF.